The clone carrying this T cell receptor (beta chain) is labeled as medium-sized. The protocol was immunoSEQ multiplex PCR, while the TCRdb copy is restricted to in-frame clones and leaves out a portion. The sample shows around 100,000 clones, about 90% of them seen only once. V lost 6 bases and J lost 7, with 16 bases in between. The CDR3 consists of 14 residues. Germline CDR1 reads MNHEY; CDR2 reads SVGAGI. This record belongs to a study of control samples from healthy donors and cancer patients. Sequencing was carried out using blood. V usage is TRBV6-5 and J usage is TRBJ2-1, with a possible D match to TRBD2 (6 bases). This receptor was obtained from a woman between 45 and 65 years old in good health. CDR3 nucleotides: TGTGCCAGCAGGAGGTCCGGAGGGGTGAATGAGCAGTTCTTC. Encoded protein: CASRRSGGVNEQFF.